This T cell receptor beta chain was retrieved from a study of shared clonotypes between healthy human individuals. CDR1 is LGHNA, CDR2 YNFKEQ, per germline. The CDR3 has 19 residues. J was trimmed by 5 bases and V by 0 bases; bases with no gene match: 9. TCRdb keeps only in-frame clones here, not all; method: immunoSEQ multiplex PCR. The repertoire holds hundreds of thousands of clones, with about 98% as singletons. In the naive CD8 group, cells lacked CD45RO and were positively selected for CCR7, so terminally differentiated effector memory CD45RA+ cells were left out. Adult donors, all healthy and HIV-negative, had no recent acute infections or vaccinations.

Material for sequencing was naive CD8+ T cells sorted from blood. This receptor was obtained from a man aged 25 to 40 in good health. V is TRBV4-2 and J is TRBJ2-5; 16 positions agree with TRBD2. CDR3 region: CASSQDPGTSGRGLETQYF. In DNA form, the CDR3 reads TGTGCCAGCAGCCAAGATCCAGGGACTAGCGGGAGGGGTCTGGAGACCCAGTACTTC.